The sequence of this TCR beta chain was determined in a study of T cells in Graves' hyperthyroidism and ophthalmopathy. Findings and caveats of the study: Ophthalmopathy was distinguished from stable hyperthyroidism by 13 V-J signatures.

Regions amplified from RNA transcripts were the TCR beta CDR3 regions. The HTBI primer set was used in a first-round RT-PCR of the TCR CDR3. Via MiXCR, TCRdb re-called the multiplex PCR reads, giving one row per CDR3 protein. The sample holds more than 300,000 distinct CDR3 sequences, less than 20% seen once. CDR1 SNHLY and CDR2 FYNNEI come from the germline V gene. The V end lost 4 bases, the J end lost 3 bases, and 12 bases lay between the germline ends. The length of the CDR3 is 14 residues. Patients were excluded because of uncontrolled infection, other autoimmune disease, pregnancy or lactation. In its sample, this clonotype was seen many times. No antigen is known for it.

This TCR derives from a man younger than 35 with Graves' ophthalmopathy. Source material: blood. V and J are TRBV2 and TRBJ1-1; D is unresolved. This CDR3 reads CASSVRAGDTEAFF. The CDR3 nucleotides are TGTGCCAGCAGTGTGAGGGCGGGCGACACTGAAGCTTTCTTT.